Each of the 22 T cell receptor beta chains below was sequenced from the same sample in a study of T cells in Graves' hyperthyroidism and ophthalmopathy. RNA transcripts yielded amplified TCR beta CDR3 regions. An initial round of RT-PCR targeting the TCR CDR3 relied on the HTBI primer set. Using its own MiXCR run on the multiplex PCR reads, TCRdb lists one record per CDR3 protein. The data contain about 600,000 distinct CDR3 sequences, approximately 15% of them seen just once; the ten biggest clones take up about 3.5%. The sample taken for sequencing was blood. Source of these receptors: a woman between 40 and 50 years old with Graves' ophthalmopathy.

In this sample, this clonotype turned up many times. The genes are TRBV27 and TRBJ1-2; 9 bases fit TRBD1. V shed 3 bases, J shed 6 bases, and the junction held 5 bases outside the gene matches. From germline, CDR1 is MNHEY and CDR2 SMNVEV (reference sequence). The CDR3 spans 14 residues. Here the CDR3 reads CASSFLQGAHGYTF. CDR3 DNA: TGTGCCAGCAGTTTCTTACAGGGGGCGCATGGCTACACCTTC.

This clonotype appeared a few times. The CDR3 sequence: CSAGGEDQPQHF. DNA for the CDR3: TGCAGCGCAGGCGGGGAGGATCAGCCCCAGCATTTT. The chain employs TRBV29-1 and TRBJ1-5, with no clear D. The ends were cut back, 7 bases at V and 5 bases at J, with 12 bases in the middle. The CDR3 runs to 12 residues. Germline CDR1 SQVTM, CDR2 ANQGSEA. Together with reference TRBV29-1 and TRBJ1-5, the CDR3 gives the full variable domain: SAVISQKPSRDICQRGTSLTIQCQVDSQVTMMFWYRQQPGQSLTLIATANQGSEATYESGFVIDKFPISRPNLTFSTLTVSNMSPEDSSIYLCSAGGEDQPQHFGDGTRLSIL.

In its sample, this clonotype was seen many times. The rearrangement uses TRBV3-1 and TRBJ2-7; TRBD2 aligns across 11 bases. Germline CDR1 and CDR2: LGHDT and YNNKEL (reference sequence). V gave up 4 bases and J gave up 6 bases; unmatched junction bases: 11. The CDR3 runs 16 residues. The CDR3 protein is CASSPTASGRYGEQYF. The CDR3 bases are TGTGCCAGCAGCCCGACCGCTAGCGGGAGGTATGGCGAGCAGTACTTC.

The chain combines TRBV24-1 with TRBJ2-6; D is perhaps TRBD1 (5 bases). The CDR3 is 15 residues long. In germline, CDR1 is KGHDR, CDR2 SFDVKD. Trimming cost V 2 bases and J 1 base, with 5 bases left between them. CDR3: CATSDSGSGANVLTF. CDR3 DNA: TGTGCCACCAGTGATTCAGGGTCTGGGGCCAACGTCCTGACTTTC.

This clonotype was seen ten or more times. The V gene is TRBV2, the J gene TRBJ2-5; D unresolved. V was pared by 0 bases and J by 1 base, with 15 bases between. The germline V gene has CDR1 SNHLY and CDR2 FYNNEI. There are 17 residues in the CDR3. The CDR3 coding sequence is TGTGCCAGCAGTGAAGCGCCTCAGATATACGCCCAAGAGACCCAGTACTTC. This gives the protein CASSEAPQIYAQETQYF.

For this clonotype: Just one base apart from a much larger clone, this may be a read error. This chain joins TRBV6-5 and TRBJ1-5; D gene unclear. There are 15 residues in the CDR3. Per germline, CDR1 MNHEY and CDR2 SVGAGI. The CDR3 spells CASSYSGPNNQPRHF. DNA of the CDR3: TGTGCCAGCAGTTACTCAGGCCCGAACAATCAGCCCCGGCATTTT.

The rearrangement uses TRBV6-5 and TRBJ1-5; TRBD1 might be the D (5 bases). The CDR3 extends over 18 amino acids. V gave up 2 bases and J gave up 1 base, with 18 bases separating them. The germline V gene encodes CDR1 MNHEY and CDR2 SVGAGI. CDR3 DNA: TGTGCCAGCAGTTACAGGGGCTATTACGAGGAGAGCAATCAGCCCCAGCATTTT. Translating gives CASSYRGYYEESNQPQHF.

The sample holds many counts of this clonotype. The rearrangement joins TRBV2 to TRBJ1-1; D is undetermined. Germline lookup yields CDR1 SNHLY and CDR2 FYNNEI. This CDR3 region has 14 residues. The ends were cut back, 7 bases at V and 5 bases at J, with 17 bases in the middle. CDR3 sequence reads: CASNQRPGWTEAFF. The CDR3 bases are TGTGCCAGCAATCAGAGGCCGGGTTGGACTGAAGCTTTCTTT.

This CDR3 reads CASTPQTGRNTEAFF. Written as DNA, the CDR3 is TGTGCCAGCACTCCTCAGACAGGGAGGAACACTGAAGCTTTCTTT. This chain uses TRBV2 with TRBJ1-1; 7 bases align to TRBD1. The CDR3 has 15 amino acids. Germline-derived CDR1 and CDR2 are SNHLY and FYNNEI. The V segment lost 7 bases and the J segment 1 base; nucleotides outside the gene matches: 9.

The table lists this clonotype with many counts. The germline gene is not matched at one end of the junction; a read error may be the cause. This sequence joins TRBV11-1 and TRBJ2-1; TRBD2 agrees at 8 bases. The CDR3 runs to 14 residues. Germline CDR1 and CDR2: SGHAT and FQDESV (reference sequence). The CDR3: CASNLGLASDGQFF. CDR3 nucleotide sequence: TGTGCCAGCAACTTAGGACTAGCTTCCGATGGGCAGTTCTTC. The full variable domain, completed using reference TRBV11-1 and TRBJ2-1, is EAEVAQSPRYKITEKSQAVAFWCDPISGHATLYWYRQILGQGPELLVQFQDESVVDDSQLPKDRFSAERLKGVDSTLKIQPAELGDSAMYLCASNLGLASDGQFFGPGTRLTVL.

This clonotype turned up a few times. Here the CDR3 DNA reads TGCGCCAGCAGTCAAACAGGGAATTACGAGCAGTACTTC. Translation: CASSQTGNYEQYF. The rearrangement links TRBV4-1 to TRBJ2-7; a weak D match, TRBD1 (6 bases). Between the trimmed V and J ends, which lost 6 bases and 4 bases, there was a span of 13 bases. Looked up from germline, CDR1 is MGHRA and CDR2 is YSYEKL. CDR3 length equals 13 residues.

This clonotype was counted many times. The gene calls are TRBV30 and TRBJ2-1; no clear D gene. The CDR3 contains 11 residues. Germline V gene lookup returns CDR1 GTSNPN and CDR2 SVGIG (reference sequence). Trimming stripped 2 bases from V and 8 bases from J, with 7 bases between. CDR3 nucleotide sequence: TGTGCCTGGAGTCAGTACGATGAGCAGTTCTTC. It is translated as CAWSQYDEQFF.

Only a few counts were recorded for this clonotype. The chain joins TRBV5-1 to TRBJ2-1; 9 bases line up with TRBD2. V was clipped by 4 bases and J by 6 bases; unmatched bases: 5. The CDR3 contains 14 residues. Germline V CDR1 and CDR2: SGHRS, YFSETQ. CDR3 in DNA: TGCGCCAGCAGCCCGACTAGCGGCCTCAATGAGCAGTTCTTC. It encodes CASSPTSGLNEQFF.

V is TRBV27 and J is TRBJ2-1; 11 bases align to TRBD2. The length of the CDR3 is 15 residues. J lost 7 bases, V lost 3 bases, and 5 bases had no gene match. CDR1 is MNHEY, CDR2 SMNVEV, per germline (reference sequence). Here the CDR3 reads CASSFSSGGMNEQFF. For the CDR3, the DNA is TGTGCCAGCAGTTTCTCTAGCGGGGGGATGAATGAGCAGTTCTTC.

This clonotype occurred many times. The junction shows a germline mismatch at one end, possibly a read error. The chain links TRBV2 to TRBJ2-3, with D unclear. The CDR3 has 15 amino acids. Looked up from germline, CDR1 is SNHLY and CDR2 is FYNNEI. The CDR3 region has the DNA TGTGCCAGCAGTGAAGCGCTTCTCCCAACAGATACGCGGTATTTT. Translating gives CASSEALLPTDTRYF.

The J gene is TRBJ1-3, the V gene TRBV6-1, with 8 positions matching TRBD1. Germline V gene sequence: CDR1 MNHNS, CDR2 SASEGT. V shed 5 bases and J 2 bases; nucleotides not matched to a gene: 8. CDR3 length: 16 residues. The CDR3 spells CASSHQRTGTGNTIYF. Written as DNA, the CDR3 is TGTGCCAGCAGTCACCAAAGGACAGGGACTGGAAACACCATATATTTT.

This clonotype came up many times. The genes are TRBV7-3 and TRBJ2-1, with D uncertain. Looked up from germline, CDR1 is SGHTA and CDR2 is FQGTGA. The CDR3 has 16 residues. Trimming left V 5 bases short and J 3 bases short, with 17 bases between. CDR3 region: CASSLSPGGNYNEQFF. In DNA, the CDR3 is TGTGCCAGCAGCCTCTCCCCGGGCGGTAACTACAATGAGCAGTTCTTC.

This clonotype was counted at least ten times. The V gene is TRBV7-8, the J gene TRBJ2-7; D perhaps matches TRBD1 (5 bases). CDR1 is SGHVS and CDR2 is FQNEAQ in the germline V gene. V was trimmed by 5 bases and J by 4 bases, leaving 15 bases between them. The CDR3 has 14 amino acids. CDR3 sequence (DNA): TGTGCCAGCAGCCTACAGACAGCTACTTACGAGCAGTACTTC. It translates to CASSLQTATYEQYF. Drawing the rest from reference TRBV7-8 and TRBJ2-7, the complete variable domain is GAGVSQSPRYKVAKRGQDVALRCDPISGHVSLFWYQQALGQGPEFLTYFQNEAQLDKSGLPSDRFFAERPEGSVSTLKIQRTQQEDSAVYLCASSLQTATYEQYFGPGTRLTVT.

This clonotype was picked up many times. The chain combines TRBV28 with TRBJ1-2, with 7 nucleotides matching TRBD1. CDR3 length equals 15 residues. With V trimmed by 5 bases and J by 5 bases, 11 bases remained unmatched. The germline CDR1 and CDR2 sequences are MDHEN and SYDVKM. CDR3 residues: CASSTADRRSYGYTF. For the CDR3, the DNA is TGTGCCAGCAGTACAGCGGACAGGCGATCGTATGGCTACACCTTC.

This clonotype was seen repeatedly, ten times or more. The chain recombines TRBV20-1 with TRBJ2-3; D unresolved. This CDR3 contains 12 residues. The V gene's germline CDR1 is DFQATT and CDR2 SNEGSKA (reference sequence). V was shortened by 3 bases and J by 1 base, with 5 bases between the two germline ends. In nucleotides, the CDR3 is TGCAGTGCTAGGGCGGGCACAGATACGCAGTATTTT. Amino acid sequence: CSARAGTDTQYF.

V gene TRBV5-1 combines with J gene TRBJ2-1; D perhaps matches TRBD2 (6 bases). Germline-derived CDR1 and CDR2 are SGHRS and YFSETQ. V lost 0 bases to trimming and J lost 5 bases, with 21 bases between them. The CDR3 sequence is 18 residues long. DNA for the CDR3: TGCGCCAGCAGCTTGGCCGAGGAGGGAGAACTAAGGGACAATGAGCAGTTCTTC. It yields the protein CASSLAEEGELRDNEQFF.

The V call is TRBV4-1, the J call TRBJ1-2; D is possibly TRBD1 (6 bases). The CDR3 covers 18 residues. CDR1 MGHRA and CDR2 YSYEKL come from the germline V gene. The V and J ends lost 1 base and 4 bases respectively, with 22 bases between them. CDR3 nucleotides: TGCGCCAGCAGCCAAGTTGTCGGGGCAGGGGTTTTTGGCTATGGCTACACCTTC. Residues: CASSQVVGAGVFGYGYTF.